This is a list of T cell receptor beta chains from one sample in a study of blood T cell repertoires in COVID-19. Some clones are missing from TCRdb's copy, which holds only in-frame ones; the method was immunoSEQ multiplex PCR. The sample carries about 160,000 clones, about 85% recorded once. Sequencing was done on a sample of peripheral blood. The receptors come from a woman aged 45-60 years with COVID-19, enrolled during active disease. The CDR3 runs from the conserved cysteine through the conserved F or W. A D gene is named only where the DNA matches it firmly. Clone size is stated in some rows and not others, as once, few, many or a class when expanded.

d_gene: TRBD1; v_gene: TRBV28; abundance: -; j_gene: TRBJ1-3; CDR3nt: TGTGCCAGCAGTCGAGGACAGGGGCGGAACACCATATATTTT; CDR3aa: CASSRGQGRNTIYF
d_gene: -; v_gene: TRBV28; abundance: -; j_gene: TRBJ2-2; CDR3nt: TGTGCCAGCAGTTTACGGGGAGCGGCCGGGGAGCTGTTTTTT; CDR3aa: CASSLRGAAGELFF
d_gene: TRBD2; v_gene: TRBV2; abundance: -; j_gene: TRBJ2-7; CDR3nt: TGTGCCAGCGGGGCGGGGGGGCCCTACGAGCAGTACTTC; CDR3aa: CASGAGGPYEQYF
d_gene: TRBD1; v_gene: TRBV10-3; abundance: -; j_gene: TRBJ2-3; CDR3nt: TGTGCCATCACCGGACAGGGGTCCACAGATACGCAGTATTTT; CDR3aa: CAITGQGSTDTQYF
d_gene: -; v_gene: TRBV14; abundance: -; j_gene: TRBJ1-2; CDR3nt: TGTGCCAGCAGCCAAGGTCGCAGCTATGGCTACACCTTC; CDR3aa: CASSQGRSYGYTF
d_gene: TRBD1; v_gene: TRBV11-2; abundance: -; j_gene: TRBJ2-4; CDR3nt: TGTGCCAGCAGCTTCTCCCGGACAGGGTTGGGATCCACGTACTTC; CDR3aa: CASSFSRTGLGSTYF
d_gene: TRBD2; v_gene: TRBV4-2; abundance: -; j_gene: TRBJ2-1; CDR3nt: TGTGCCAGCAGCCAAGATCGCGATAGCGGGGGCAGGAAGCAGTTCTTC; CDR3aa: CASSQDRDSGGRKQFF
d_gene: -; v_gene: TRBV6-2/TRBV6-3; abundance: -; j_gene: TRBJ1-2; CDR3nt: TGTGCCAGCAGTTCCCCAAGGGGGGGTGCGACTAACTATGGCTACACCTTC; CDR3aa: CASSSPRGGATNYGYTF
d_gene: -; v_gene: TRBV12-3/TRBV12-4; abundance: -; j_gene: TRBJ2-1; CDR3nt: TGTGCCAGCAGCCTCACGTTCGGGGAGCAGTTCTTC; CDR3aa: CASSLTFGEQFF
d_gene: TRBD1; v_gene: TRBV6-5; abundance: -; j_gene: TRBJ1-2; CDR3nt: TGTGCCAGCACCAGCAGGGGGCGCATCTATGGCTACACCTTC; CDR3aa: CASTSRGRIYGYTF
d_gene: -; v_gene: TRBV6-5; abundance: -; j_gene: TRBJ1-5; CDR3nt: TGTGCCAGCAGGACCGGGAAGAATAGCAATCAGCCCCAGCATTTT; CDR3aa: CASRTGKNSNQPQHF
d_gene: TRBD1; v_gene: TRBV28; abundance: -; j_gene: TRBJ2-5; CDR3nt: TGTGCCAGCAACCCAACGCGACAGGGGGCCGGGGAGACCCAGTACTTC; CDR3aa: CASNPTRQGAGETQYF
d_gene: -; v_gene: TRBV6-2/TRBV6-3; abundance: -; j_gene: TRBJ1-1; CDR3nt: TGTGCCAGCAGTTACTCCCCAACAACCCCGGGGATGAACACTGAAGCTTTCTTT; CDR3aa: CASSYSPTTPGMNTEAFF
d_gene: TRBD1; v_gene: TRBV10-2; abundance: -; j_gene: TRBJ2-7; CDR3nt: TGCGCCAGCAGTGTCGGGACAGAGCGCTACGAGCAGTACTTC; CDR3aa: CASSVGTERYEQYF
d_gene: -; v_gene: TRBV6-5; abundance: once; j_gene: TRBJ1-3; CDR3nt: TGTGCCAGCAGTTTTTCCGGGACAAACTTAGGAAACACCATATATTTT; CDR3aa: CASSFSGTNLGNTIYF
d_gene: TRBD1; v_gene: TRBV19; abundance: -; j_gene: TRBJ2-3; CDR3nt: TGTGCCAGTAGTGGACAGGGGGTAACAGATACGCAGTATTTT; CDR3aa: CASSGQGVTDTQYF
d_gene: TRBD1; v_gene: TRBV30; abundance: few; j_gene: TRBJ1-2; CDR3nt: TGTGCCTGGAGTCCACAGGGGGCGAGCTATGGCTACACCTTC; CDR3aa: CAWSPQGASYGYTF
d_gene: -; v_gene: TRBV6-4; abundance: -; j_gene: TRBJ1-1; CDR3nt: TGTGCCAGCAGTGACATGCGGGTCACTGAAGCTTTCTTT; CDR3aa: CASSDMRVTEAFF
d_gene: -; v_gene: TRBV10-1; abundance: -; j_gene: TRBJ2-1; CDR3nt: TGCGCCAGCAGTGACACAGGGCTTGGCGATGAGCAGTTCTTC; CDR3aa: CASSDTGLGDEQFF
d_gene: -; v_gene: TRBV7-2; abundance: -; j_gene: TRBJ2-1; CDR3nt: TGTGCCAGCAGCCCCGTTGGGGGCCGCAATGAGCAGTTCTTC; CDR3aa: CASSPVGGRNEQFF
d_gene: TRBD2; v_gene: TRBV7-2; abundance: -; j_gene: TRBJ2-5; CDR3nt: TGTGCCAGCAGCTTTACTAGCGGGGTACAAGAGACCCAGTACTTC; CDR3aa: CASSFTSGVQETQYF
d_gene: TRBD2; v_gene: TRBV5-1; abundance: -; j_gene: TRBJ2-3; CDR3nt: TGCGCCAGCAGCCCGGGACGGGGAGGGGGCACAGATACGCAGTATTTT; CDR3aa: CASSPGRGGGTDTQYF
d_gene: -; v_gene: TRBV7-9; abundance: -; j_gene: TRBJ2-7; CDR3nt: TGTGCCAGCAGCTTATCGGGACACAGTTCCTACGAGCAGTACTTC; CDR3aa: CASSLSGHSSYEQYF
d_gene: -; v_gene: TRBV5-6; abundance: -; j_gene: TRBJ1-2; CDR3nt: TGTGCCAGCAGCTTGTTACAGGCTTATGGCTACACCTTC; CDR3aa: CASSLLQAYGYTF
d_gene: -; v_gene: TRBV19; abundance: -; j_gene: TRBJ1-4; CDR3nt: TGTGCCAGTAGTATAGTCCGGAATGAAAAACTGTTTTTT; CDR3aa: CASSIVRNEKLFF
d_gene: TRBD2; v_gene: TRBV18; abundance: -; j_gene: TRBJ2-1; CDR3nt: TGTGCCAGCTCACCGCTTAGCGGGGAATACAATGAGCAGTTCTTC; CDR3aa: CASSPLSGEYNEQFF
d_gene: -; v_gene: TRBV7-9; abundance: -; j_gene: TRBJ2-1; CDR3nt: TGTGCCAGCAGTTGGGCCGACAATGAGCAGTTCTTC; CDR3aa: CASSWADNEQFF
d_gene: -; v_gene: TRBV7-2; abundance: -; j_gene: TRBJ2-1; CDR3nt: TGTGCCAGCAGCCAGGGACCTTCCAGGGGGTTCTTC; CDR3aa: CASSQGPSRGFF
d_gene: -; v_gene: TRBV5-1; abundance: few; j_gene: TRBJ2-7; CDR3nt: TGCGCCAGCAGCTTGGGTTGGGGCCAGAGCTCCTACGAGCAGTACTTC; CDR3aa: CASSLGWGQSSYEQYF